This T cell receptor (beta chain) originates from a study of monozygotic twins with inflammatory bowel disease (dated 2019 in TCRdb). Background on the whole study: In total, 28 monozygotic twin pairs made up the full study: 19 Danish pairs, all IBD-discordant, plus nine German pairs, of which four were IBD-concordant and five were IBD-discordant. Within discordant pairs, disease-associated traits were sought mainly by comparing IBD patients with their genetically identical healthy co-twins. Each individual had, on average, about 151 000 unique TCRalpha sequences and 181 000 unique TCRbeta sequences available for analysis.

Turning to this clonotype: This receptor's antigen is unknown.

Taken from cysteine to phenylalanine, the CDR3 has 13 residues. DNA is not recorded here. CDR1 and CDR2, looked up from the germline V gene (reference sequence), are DFQATT and SNEGSKA. Library construction relied on 5' RACE. The input for every TCR library was 3,500 to 4,000 ng of total RNA. cDNA was synthesized with SMARTScribe reverse transcriptase in eight separate reactions per sample. During cDNA synthesis, template switching was used to introduce unique molecular identifiers that contained a 6-nucleotide sample barcode. TCRalpha and TCRbeta cDNA was amplified by two nested PCRs of 16 and 9 cycles, with bead purification after each PCR. Before amplification, the cDNA was both treated with uracil DNA-glycosylase and purified with the QIAquick PCR purification kit. The second PCR added Illumina TruSeq-compatible adapters along with sample-specific barcodes. Library quality and concentration were assessed using TapeStation and Qubit, and 5 ng of each library was pooled. Sequencing of the pooled libraries was done on an Illumina HiSeq2500 single-index Rapid Run using custom sequencing primers and 2 x 100 bp reads. As for the original processing: MiGEC version 1.2.6 was used for UMI-based consensus assembly to correct PCR and sequencing errors. V(D)J alignment, clonotype assembly and CDR3 extraction were performed with MiXCR version 2.1.1. Gene usage, clonotype sharing and MAIT/NKT TCR abundance were normalised by analysing the top 1000, 10 000 and 20 000 clonotypes per sample. Diversity was computed as the inverse Simpson index with the vegan R package after downsampling to 27 000 UMIs. Statistical testing used paired Mann-Whitney U tests on the discordant twin pairs and applied Benjamini-Hochberg correction for multiple testing. After the reads were reprocessed by TCRdb, one entry was made per CDR3 protein sequence, with no DNA. The V and J calls shown here were made by TCRdb, not taken from the authors' results. This sample's listing comprises around 380,000 distinct CDR3 sequences. 2% to 2.5% of the sample is held by the ten biggest clonotypes.

Study-wide conclusions, independent of this receptor: Because patients received different immunosuppressive treatments, the repertoires may have picked up extra background noise and variability between individuals. No single strong signal or clonotype linked to IBD turned up in the results, so the idea that one exists was not supported. Repertoire similarity did not differ between concordant and discordant twins, which could be due to limited statistical power. Fewer clonotypes were shared with other individuals by IBD patients than by healthy twins, most markedly in patients showing signs of disease activity. TCRbeta repertoire diversity, by inverse Simpson index, was decreased in IBD patients compared with their healthy co-twins. The analysis was unable to tell apart different T cell subtypes.

From each donor, a roughly 2.7 ml peripheral blood sample was collected into PAXgene tubes and stored at -80 degrees C. Total RNA was isolated from whole blood with the PAXgene blood miRNA kit on an automated QIAcube, without T cell sorting. Deep TCRalpha and TCRbeta repertoire profiling with unique molecular barcoding was performed on peripheral blood of monozygotic twin pairs concordant or discordant for inflammatory bowel disease. For every twin pair, smoking habits were documented, and each individual was categorised as a current, former or never smoker. The chain employs TRBV20-1 and TRBJ1-1; TCRdb's D call, TRBD1, is unchecked because there is no DNA. This TCR came from a human donor with ulcerative colitis or Crohn's disease, or a healthy co-twin of an affected twin (not recorded which). Material for sequencing was blood. The CDR3 in this case is CSARARGDTEAFF.